Sequencing of this T cell receptor (beta chain) was carried out in a study of early T cells in non-severe SARS-CoV-2 infection. Overall study context: The sequenced material was bulk RNA from unsorted whole blood, and its chains were unpaired. Overall study results and limits: A preference for anti-spike CD8 responses marked VDJdb matching, which missed private and CD4 specificities.

CDR1 is SGHRS and CDR2 is YFSETQ in the germline V gene. V was trimmed by 3 bases and J by 4 bases, leaving 6 bases between them. This CDR3 is built from 12 residues. TCRdb reprocessed the 5' RACE reads with MiXCR, giving one entry per CDR3 protein. The sample lists 60,000 or so distinct CDR3 sequences; roughly 13% were seen once. This clonotype showed up many times. Its target is unknown. The specimen sequenced was whole blood. The receptor's source is an adult who was a healthcare worker with PCR-confirmed SARS-CoV-2 infection or an uninfected control (not recorded which). The rearrangement links TRBV5-1 to TRBJ2-3; D is ambiguous. The CDR3 loop reads CASSSDSDTQYF. The CDR3 DNA reads as TGCGCCAGCAGCTCAGACTCAGATACGCAGTATTTT.